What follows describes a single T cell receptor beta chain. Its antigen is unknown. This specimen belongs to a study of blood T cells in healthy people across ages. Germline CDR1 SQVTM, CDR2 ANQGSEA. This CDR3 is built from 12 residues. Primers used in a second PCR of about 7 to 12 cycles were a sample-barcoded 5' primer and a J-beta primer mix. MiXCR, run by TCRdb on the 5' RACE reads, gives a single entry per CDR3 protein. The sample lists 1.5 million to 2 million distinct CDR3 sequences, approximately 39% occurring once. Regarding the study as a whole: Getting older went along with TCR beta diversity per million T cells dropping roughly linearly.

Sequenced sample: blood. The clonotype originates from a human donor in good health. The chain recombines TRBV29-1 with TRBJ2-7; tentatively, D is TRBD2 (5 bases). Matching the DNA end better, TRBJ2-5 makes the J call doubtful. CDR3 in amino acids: CSATPPGETQYF. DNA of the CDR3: TGCAGCGCGACACCGCCGGGGGAGACCCAGTACTTC.